One sample yielded the 20 T cell receptor beta chains listed below, sequenced in a study of T cell responses to AZD1222 COVID-19 vaccine. TCRdb keeps only in-frame clones here, not all; method: immunoSEQ multiplex PCR. The sample lists some 130,000 clones, over 65% occurring once. The sample in question was peripheral blood, obtained on day 0 of AZD1222 vaccination. The receptors were sampled from an adult in good health.

The chain links TRBV29-1 to TRBJ1-1, with TRBD1 matching over 10 bases. With V trimmed by 1 base and J by 1 base, 9 bases remained unmatched. CDR3 length: 17 amino acids. Germline V gene data show CDR1 as SQVTM and CDR2 as ANQGSEA. The CDR3 nucleotides read TGCAGCGTTGAAGCACCCGGGACAGGGGATGAGAACACTGAAGCTTTCTTT. Protein product: CSVEAPGTGDENTEAFF.

This chain links TRBV19 with TRBJ1-4, with D tentatively TRBD1 (5 bases). Trimming shortened V by 6 bases and J by 11 bases, and 16 bases separated the two germline ends. The CDR3 is 13 residues long. Germline assignment: CDR1 LNHDA and CDR2 SQIVND (reference sequence). The CDR3 DNA follows: TGTGCCAGTAGGGGGCCCGGTCTAGAGAAACTGTTTTTT. It translates to CASRGPGLEKLFF.

The rearrangement joins TRBV19 to TRBJ2-7; 9 bases map to TRBD1. Germline V gene sequence: CDR1 LNHDA, CDR2 SQIVND (reference sequence). V was clipped by 6 bases and J by 5 bases; unmatched bases: 11. The CDR3 consists of 15 residues. Written as DNA, the CDR3 is TGTGCCAGTAGACCCCCGGGACAGGGAATCAACGAGCAGTACTTC. This encodes CASRPPGQGINEQYF. Together with reference TRBV19 and TRBJ2-7, the CDR3 gives the full variable domain: DGGITQSPKYLFRKEGQNVTLSCEQNLNHDAMYWYRQDPGQGLRLIYYSQIVNDFQKGDIAEGYSVSREKKESFPLTVTSAQKNPTAFYLCASRPPGQGINEQYFGPGTRLTVT.

V gene TRBV24-1 combines with J gene TRBJ1-4, with 8 positions matching TRBD1. From germline, CDR1 is KGHDR and CDR2 SFDVKD. The CDR3 loop spans 16 amino acids. Trimming removed 3 bases from V and 3 bases from J; junction bases left unmatched: 5. For the CDR3, the DNA is TGTGCCACCAGTGATGCGACAGGGGAGGCTAATGAAAAACTGTTTTTT. It yields the protein CATSDATGEANEKLFF.

The rearrangement joins TRBV27 to TRBJ1-1, with D unclear. In germline, CDR1 is MNHEY, CDR2 SMNVEV (reference sequence). The CDR3 is made up of 14 amino acids. Trimming took off 4 bases at V and 1 base at J, with 10 bases between the two ends. The CDR3 protein is CASSSLSWNTEAFF. CDR3 sequence (DNA): TGTGCCAGCAGTTCCCTTTCTTGGAACACTGAAGCTTTCTTT.

J is TRBJ1-3 and V is TRBV3-1 (or the pseudogene TRBV3-2); the D is unclear. Trimming stripped 3 bases from V and 3 bases from J, with 15 bases between. The CDR3 spans 16 residues. Germline V gene sequence: CDR1 LGHDT, CDR2 YNNKEL (reference sequence). DNA for the CDR3: TGTGCCAGCAGCCAGGCCCAGACTAGTCGTGGAAACACCATATATTTT. Protein product: CASSQAQTSRGNTIYF.

The V gene is TRBV2, the J gene TRBJ1-5; no clear D gene. The CDR3 consists of 12 residues. Trimming took 3 bases from V and 4 from J, leaving 4 bases between them. Per the germline V gene, CDR1 is SNHLY and CDR2 is FYNNEI. CDR3: CASSEGNQPQHF. CDR3 in DNA: TGTGCCAGCAGTGAGGGAAATCAGCCCCAGCATTTT.

The chain joins TRBV10-3 to TRBJ2-1; 7 nucleotides match TRBD2. Looked up from germline, CDR1 is ENHRY and CDR2 is SYGVKD. This CDR3 has 12 amino acids. V gave up 4 bases and J gave up 7 bases; unmatched junction bases: 1. The CDR3 coding sequence is TGTGCCATCAGTGGGACTAGTAATGAGCAGTTCTTC. Its protein product is CAISGTSNEQFF.

The V and J genes are TRBV6-5 and TRBJ1-3, with 9 bases matching TRBD1. Germline values: CDR1 MNHEY, CDR2 SVGAGI. The length of the CDR3 is 16 residues. V lost 0 bases, J lost 3 bases, and 3 bases stayed unmatched. The CDR3 DNA sequence: TGTGCCAGCAGTTACTCAACAGGGGGCCTTGGAAACACCATATATTTT. Its protein is CASSYSTGGLGNTIYF.

The chain's CDR3 is CASSLSTTGEANYGYTF. The CDR3 DNA reads as TGTGCCAGCAGTTTATCAACGACAGGGGAAGCTAACTATGGCTACACCTTC. V gene TRBV27 combines with J gene TRBJ1-2; 8 bases line up with TRBD1. The CDR3 consists of 17 residues. V shed 0 bases, J shed 0 bases, and the junction held 6 bases outside the gene matches. CDR1 MNHEY and CDR2 SMNVEV come from the germline V gene (reference sequence).

The count of this clone is one. The J gene is TRBJ2-1, the V gene TRBV6-5, with D uncertain. Germline CDR1 MNHEY, CDR2 SVGAGI. This CDR3 contains 12 residues. The V and J ends lost 6 bases and 9 bases respectively, with 12 bases between them. CDR3 coding DNA: TGTGCCAGCAGCCTCGGTTTTGGTGAGCAGTTCTTC. Its translation is CASSLGFGEQFF.

V is TRBV3-1 (or the pseudogene TRBV3-2) and J is TRBJ1-4, with D maybe TRBD1 (5 bases). V was shortened by 4 bases and J by 8 bases, with 17 bases between the two germline ends. In germline, CDR1 is LGHDT, CDR2 YNNKEL (reference sequence). The CDR3 sequence is 15 residues long. CDR3 DNA: TGTGCCAGCAGCCGAACGGCAGGGTTTGAGGAAAAACTGTTTTTT. It codes for CASSRTAGFEEKLFF.

This clone occurred a few times. The chain uses TRBV2 and TRBJ1-1; D gene uncertain. This CDR3 comprises 10 residues. V lost 9 bases and J 9 bases, leaving 11 bases between the germline ends. The germline V gene has CDR1 SNHLY and CDR2 FYNNEI. The CDR3 DNA reads TGTGCCAGTTCGGTAGGGAAAGCTTTCTTT. Its translation: CASSVGKAFF.

V usage is TRBV6-1 and J usage is TRBJ1-3; D unclear. This CDR3 comprises 15 residues. Germline V lookup: CDR1 MNHNS, CDR2 SASEGT. Trimming pared 1 base from V and 0 bases from J, leaving 7 bases between. The CDR3 sequence is CASSEVDLSGNTIYF. The CDR3 coding sequence is TGTGCCAGCAGTGAAGTCGACCTCTCTGGAAACACCATATATTTT.

The chain combines TRBV5-1 with TRBJ1-6, with D hard to call. The CDR3 runs to 12 residues. Germline CDR1 reads SGHRS; CDR2 reads YFSETQ. Trimming shortened V by 5 bases and J by 11 bases, and 11 bases separated the two germline ends. In DNA, the CDR3 is TGCGCCAGCAGTGGCACGATGACACCCCTCCACTTT. Residues: CASSGTMTPLHF.

The chain joins TRBV28 to TRBJ1-3; D gene unclear. V lost 7 bases and J lost 0, with 13 bases in between. The CDR3 runs 15 residues. Germline V CDR1 and CDR2: MDHEN, SYDVKM. The DNA of the CDR3 is TGTGCCAGCACCTTCGGGTTCCTCTCTGGAAACACCATATATTTT. Encoded protein: CASTFGFLSGNTIYF. Full variable domain (outside the CDR3, taken from reference TRBV28 and TRBJ1-3): DVKVTQSSRYLVKRTGEKVFLECVQDMDHENMFWYRQDPGLGLRLIYFSYDVKMKEKGDIPEGYSVSREKKERFSLILESASTNQTSMYLCASTFGFLSGNTIYFGEGSWLTVV.

This chain uses TRBV7-9 with TRBJ2-7, with TRBD1 identical over 7 bases. Per the germline V gene, CDR1 is SEHNR and CDR2 is FQNEAQ (reference sequence). This CDR3 comprises 14 residues. V gave up 6 bases and J gave up 2 bases; unmatched junction bases: 7. As DNA, the CDR3 is TGTGCCAGCAGTCATACAGGGGCCGCCTACGAGCAGTACTTC. This encodes CASSHTGAAYEQYF.

The chain joins TRBV24-1 to TRBJ2-2; 11 bases are a match to TRBD2. Germline V gene lookup returns CDR1 KGHDR and CDR2 SFDVKD. J lost 5 bases, V lost 6 bases, and 4 bases had no gene match. CDR3 size: 15 residues. DNA for the CDR3: TGTGCCACCAGTACCGGGACTAGCGGAACCGGGGAGCTGTTTTTT. Its translation: CATSTGTSGTGELFF.

J is TRBJ2-1 and V is TRBV6-1; 8 positions agree with TRBD2. The CDR3 extends over 16 amino acids. Germline V gene sequence: CDR1 MNHNS, CDR2 SASEGT. Trimming took 3 bases from V and 2 from J; bases not matched to a gene: 6. CDR3 DNA: TGTGCCAGCAGTGACCCGGGGGGGCAGGCCTACAATGAGCAGTTCTTC. Encoded protein: CASSDPGGQAYNEQFF.

The sample holds one count of this clone. The V call is TRBV5-5, the J call TRBJ1-5, with 7 bases identical to TRBD1. V dropped 5 bases and J dropped 3; count of bases not matched to a gene: 5. The CDR3 loop spans 14 amino acids. Germline V CDR1 and CDR2: SGHKS, YYEKEE (reference sequence). The CDR3 reads CASSFTGDNQPQHF. The CDR3 nucleotides are TGTGCCAGCAGTTTTACAGGGGACAATCAGCCCCAGCATTTT. The complete variable domain, with remaining parts taken from reference TRBV5-5 and TRBJ1-5, reads DAGVTQSPTHLIKTRGQQVTLRCSPISGHKSVSWYQQVLGQGPQFIFQYYEKEERGRGNFPDRFSARQFPNYSSELNVNALLLGDSALYLCASSFTGDNQPQHFGDGTRLSIL.